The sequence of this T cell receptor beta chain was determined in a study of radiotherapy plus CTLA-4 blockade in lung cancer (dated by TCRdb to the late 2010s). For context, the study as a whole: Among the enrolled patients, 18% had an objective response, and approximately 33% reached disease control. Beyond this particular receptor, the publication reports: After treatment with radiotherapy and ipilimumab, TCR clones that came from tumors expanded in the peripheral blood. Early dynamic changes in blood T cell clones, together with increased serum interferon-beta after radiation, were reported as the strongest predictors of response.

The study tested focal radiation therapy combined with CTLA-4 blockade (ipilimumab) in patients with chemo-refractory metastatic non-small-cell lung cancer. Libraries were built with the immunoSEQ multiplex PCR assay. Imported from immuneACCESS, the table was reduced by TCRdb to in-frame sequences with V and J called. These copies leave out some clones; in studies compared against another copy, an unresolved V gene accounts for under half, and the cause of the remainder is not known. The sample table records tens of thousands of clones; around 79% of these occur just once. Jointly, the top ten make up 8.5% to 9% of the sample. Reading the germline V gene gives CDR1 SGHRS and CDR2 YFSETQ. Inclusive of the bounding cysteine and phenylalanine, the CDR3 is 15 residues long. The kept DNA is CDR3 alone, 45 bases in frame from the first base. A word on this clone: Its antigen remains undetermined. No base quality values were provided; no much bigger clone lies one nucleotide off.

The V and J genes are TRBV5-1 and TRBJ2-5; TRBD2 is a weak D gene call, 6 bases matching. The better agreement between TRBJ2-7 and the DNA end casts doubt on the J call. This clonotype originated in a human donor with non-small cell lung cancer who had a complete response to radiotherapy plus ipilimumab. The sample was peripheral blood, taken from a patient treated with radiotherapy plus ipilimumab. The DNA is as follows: TGCGCCAGCAGCACCATTCCCGGGAGCCAATACGAGCAGTACTTC. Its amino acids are CASSTIPGSQYEQYF.